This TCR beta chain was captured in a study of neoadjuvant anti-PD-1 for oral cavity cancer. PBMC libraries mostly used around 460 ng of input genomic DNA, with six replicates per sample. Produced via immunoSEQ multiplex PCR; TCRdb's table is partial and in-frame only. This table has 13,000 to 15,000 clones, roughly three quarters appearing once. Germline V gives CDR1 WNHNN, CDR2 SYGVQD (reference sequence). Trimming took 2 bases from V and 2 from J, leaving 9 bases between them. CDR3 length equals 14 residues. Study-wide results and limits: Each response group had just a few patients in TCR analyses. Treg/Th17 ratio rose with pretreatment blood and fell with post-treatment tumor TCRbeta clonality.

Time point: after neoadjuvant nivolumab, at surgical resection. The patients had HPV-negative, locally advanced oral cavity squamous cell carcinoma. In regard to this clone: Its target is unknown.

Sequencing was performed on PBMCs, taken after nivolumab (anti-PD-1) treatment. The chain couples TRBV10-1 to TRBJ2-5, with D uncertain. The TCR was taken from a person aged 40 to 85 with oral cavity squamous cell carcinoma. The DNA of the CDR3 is TGCGCCAGCAGTGAGGCTGGGATACAAGAGACCCAGTACTTC. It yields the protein CASSEAGIQETQYF.